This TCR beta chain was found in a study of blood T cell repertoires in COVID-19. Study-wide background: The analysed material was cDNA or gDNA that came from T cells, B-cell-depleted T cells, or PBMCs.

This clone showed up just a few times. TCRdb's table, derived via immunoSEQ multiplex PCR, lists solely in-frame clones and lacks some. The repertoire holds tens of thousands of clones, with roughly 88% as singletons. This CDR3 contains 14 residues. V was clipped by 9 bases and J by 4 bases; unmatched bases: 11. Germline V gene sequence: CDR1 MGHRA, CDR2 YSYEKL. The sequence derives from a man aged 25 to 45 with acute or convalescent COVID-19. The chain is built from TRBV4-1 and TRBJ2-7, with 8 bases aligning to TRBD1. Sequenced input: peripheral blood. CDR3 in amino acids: CASRRSGGKYEQYF. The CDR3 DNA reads TGCGCCAGTCGACGATCAGGGGGCAAGTACGAGCAGTACTTC.